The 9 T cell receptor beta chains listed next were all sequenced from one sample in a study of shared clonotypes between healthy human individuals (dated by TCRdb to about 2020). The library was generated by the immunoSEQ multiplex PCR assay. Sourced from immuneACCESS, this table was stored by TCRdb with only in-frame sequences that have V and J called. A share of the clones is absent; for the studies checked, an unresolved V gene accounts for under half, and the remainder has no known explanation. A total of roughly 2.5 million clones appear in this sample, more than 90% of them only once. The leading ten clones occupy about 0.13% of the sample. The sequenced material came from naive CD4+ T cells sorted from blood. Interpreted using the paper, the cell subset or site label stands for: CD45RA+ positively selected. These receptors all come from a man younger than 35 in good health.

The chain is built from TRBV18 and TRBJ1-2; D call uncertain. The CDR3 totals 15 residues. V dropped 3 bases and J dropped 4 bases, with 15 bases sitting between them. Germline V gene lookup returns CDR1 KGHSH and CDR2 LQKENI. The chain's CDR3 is CASSPNTARGYGYTF. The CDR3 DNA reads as TGTGCCAGCTCACCGAACACCGCCCGGGGCTATGGCTACACCTTC.

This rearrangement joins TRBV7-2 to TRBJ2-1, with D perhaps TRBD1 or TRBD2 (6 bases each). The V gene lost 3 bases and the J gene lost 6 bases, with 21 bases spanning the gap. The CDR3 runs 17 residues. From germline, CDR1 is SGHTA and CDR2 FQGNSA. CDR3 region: CASSFRGPGARGNEQFF. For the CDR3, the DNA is TGTGCCAGCAGCTTTAGGGGACCGGGGGCGCGCGGCAATGAGCAGTTCTTC.

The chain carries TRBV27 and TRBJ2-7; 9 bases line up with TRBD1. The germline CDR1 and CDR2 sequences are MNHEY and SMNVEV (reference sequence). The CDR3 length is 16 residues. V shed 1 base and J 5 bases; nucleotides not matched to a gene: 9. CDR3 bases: TGTGCCAGCAGTTTATTCCGGACAGGGGCTTCCAACGAGCAGTACTTC. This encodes CASSLFRTGASNEQYF.

CDR3 nucleotides: TGTGCCAGCAGTGCAAGGGGAAAGGGCACAGATACGCAGTATTTT. Protein sequence: CASSARGKGTDTQYF. The V gene is TRBV25-1, the J gene TRBJ2-3, with D perhaps TRBD1 (5 bases). Trimming pared 4 bases from V and 1 base from J, leaving 12 bases between. CDR1 and CDR2 (germline): MGHDK, SYGVNS. CDR3 size: 15 residues.

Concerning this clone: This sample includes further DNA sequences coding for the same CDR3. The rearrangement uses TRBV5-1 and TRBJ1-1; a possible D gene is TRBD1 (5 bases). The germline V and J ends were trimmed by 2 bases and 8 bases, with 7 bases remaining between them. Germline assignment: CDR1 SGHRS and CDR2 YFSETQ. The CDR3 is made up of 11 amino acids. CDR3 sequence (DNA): TGCGCCAGCAGCTTCGGGACCGAAGCTTTCTTT. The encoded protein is CASSFGTEAFF.

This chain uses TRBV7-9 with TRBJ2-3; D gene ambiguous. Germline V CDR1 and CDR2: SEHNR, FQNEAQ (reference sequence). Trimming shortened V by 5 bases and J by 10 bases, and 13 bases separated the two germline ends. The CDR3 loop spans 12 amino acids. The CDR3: CASSPEVGSQYF. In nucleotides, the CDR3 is TGTGCCAGCAGCCCCGAGGTCGGGTCGCAGTATTTT. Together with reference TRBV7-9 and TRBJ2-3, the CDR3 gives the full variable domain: DTGVSQNPRHKITKRGQNVTFRCDPISEHNRLYWYRQTLGQGPEFLTYFQNEAQLEKSRLLSDRFSAERPKGSFSTLEIQRTEQGDSAMYLCASSPEVGSQYFGPGTRLTVL.

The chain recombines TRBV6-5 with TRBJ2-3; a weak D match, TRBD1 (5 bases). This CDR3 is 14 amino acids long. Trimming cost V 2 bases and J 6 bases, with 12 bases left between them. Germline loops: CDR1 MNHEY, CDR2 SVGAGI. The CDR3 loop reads CASSYRGMGDTQYF. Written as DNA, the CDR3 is TGTGCCAGCAGTTACAGGGGAATGGGGGATACGCAGTATTTT.

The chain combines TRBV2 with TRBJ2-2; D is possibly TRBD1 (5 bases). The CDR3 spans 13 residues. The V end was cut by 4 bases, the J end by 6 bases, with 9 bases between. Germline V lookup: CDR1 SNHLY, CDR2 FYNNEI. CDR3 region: CASSVMGPGELFF. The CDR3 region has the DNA TGTGCCAGCAGTGTCATGGGGCCCGGGGAGCTGTTTTTT.

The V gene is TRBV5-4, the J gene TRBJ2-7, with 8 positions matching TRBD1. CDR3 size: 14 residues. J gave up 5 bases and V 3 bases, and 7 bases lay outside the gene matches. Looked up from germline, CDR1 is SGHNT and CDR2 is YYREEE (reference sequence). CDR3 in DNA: TGTGCCAGCAGCTACATCAGGGGGCGGGACGAGCAGTACTTC. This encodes CASSYIRGRDEQYF.